This TCR beta chain is from a study of blood T cell repertoires in COVID-19. Sequencing was performed with immunoSEQ multiplex PCR; in TCRdb, only in-frame clones are kept and a portion is missing. The table includes under 400,000 clones, more than 70% detected once. The TCR originated in a woman aged 25 to 39 with COVID-19, enrolled during active disease. Sample: peripheral blood.

CDR3 sequence reads: CASSLAELEAFF. DNA of the CDR3: TGTGCCAGCAGCTTGGCCGAGTTAGAAGCTTTCTTT. This chain uses TRBV5-6 with TRBJ1-1; D remains ambiguous. The germline CDR1 and CDR2 sequences are SGHDT and YYEEEE. The V and J ends lost 0 bases and 8 bases respectively, with 8 bases between them. This CDR3 contains 12 residues. The complete variable domain, with remaining parts taken from reference TRBV5-6 and TRBJ1-1, reads DAGVTQSPTHLIKTRGQQVTLRCSPKSGHDTVSWYQQALGQGPQFIFQYYEEEERQRGNFPDRFSGHQFPNYSSELNVNALLLGDSALYLCASSLAELEAFFGQGTRLTVV.